This T cell receptor (beta chain) appears in the sequencing data of a study of blood T cell repertoires in COVID-19. Study-level information: The United States, Italy and Spain provided the acute and convalescent COVID-19 samples.

V gave up 6 bases and J gave up 3 bases; unmatched junction bases: 5. Germline V CDR1 and CDR2: MNHEY, SVGAGI. The CDR3 consists of 14 residues. Assay used: immunoSEQ multiplex PCR; TCRdb lists only in-frame clones, some missing. The sample carries tens of thousands of clones, over 70% recorded once. The sequence came from a human donor in a cohort sampled during active COVID-19. Sequencing was performed on peripheral blood. V gene TRBV6-5 combines with J gene TRBJ2-7; 10 bases fit TRBD2. This CDR3 reads CASRRLAGSYEQYF. CDR3 coding DNA: TGTGCCAGCAGGCGACTAGCGGGTAGCTACGAGCAGTACTTC.